This record covers a single TCR beta chain. This sample stems from a study of CXCR3-negative and CXCR3-positive naive CD8 T cells. The CDR3 extends over 15 amino acids. Germline V gene sequence: CDR1 SGDLS, CDR2 YYNGEE. Investigators sorted each CD8+ T cell subset in triplicate, taking around 330,000 cells each time. Phenotypically, naive CD8+ T cells corresponded to CD45RO-CCR7+CD27+CD95-. UMI-labeled TRB cDNA libraries were prepared by 5' RACE. TCRdb re-analyzed the 5' RACE reads; it lists each CDR3 protein once, without DNA. The sample table sets out 100,000 to 150,000 distinct CDR3 sequences. The clonotype was recovered from a human donor in good health. Some clones in this sample may be carry-over from other donors' samples. The sequencing input was naive CXCR3- CD8+ T cells from blood. Subset: CD45RO-CCR7+CD27+CD95- naive CD8+ T cells lacking CXCR3 (TNR3-). The chain joins TRBV9 to TRBJ2-1; TCRdb lists TRBD2, though no DNA is available to test this call. The CDR3 loop is CASSVGLAGEHEQFF.